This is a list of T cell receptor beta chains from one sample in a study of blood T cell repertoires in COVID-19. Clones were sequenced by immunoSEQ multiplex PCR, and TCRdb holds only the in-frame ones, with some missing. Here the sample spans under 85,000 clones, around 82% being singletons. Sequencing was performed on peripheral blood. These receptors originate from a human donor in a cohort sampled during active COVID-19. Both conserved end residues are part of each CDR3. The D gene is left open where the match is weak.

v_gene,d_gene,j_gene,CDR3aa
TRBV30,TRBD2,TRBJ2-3,CAGSSGGADTQYF
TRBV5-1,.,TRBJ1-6,CASSWGDDSTRSSPLHF
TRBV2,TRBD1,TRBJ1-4,CASKTGVVEKLFF
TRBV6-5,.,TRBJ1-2,CASSSLNAYGYTF
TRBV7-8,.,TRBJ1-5,CASSPISPRELNQPQHF
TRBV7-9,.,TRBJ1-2,CASSSTGSNYGYTF
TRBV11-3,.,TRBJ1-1,CASSLGRNTEAFF
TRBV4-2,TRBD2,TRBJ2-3,CASSPDSGGSTDTQYF
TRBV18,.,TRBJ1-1,CASSPRDSKGSEAFF
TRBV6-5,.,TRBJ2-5,CASSYGRGQETQYF
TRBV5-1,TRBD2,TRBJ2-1,CASSMGLAAYNEQFF
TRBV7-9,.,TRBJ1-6,CASSYSDKVPLHF
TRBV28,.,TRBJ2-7,CASRSPPQGEQYF
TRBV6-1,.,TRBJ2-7,CASSENRDYEQYF
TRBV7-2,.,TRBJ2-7,CASSFARAYEQYF
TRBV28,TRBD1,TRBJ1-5,CASSSRTGAGQPQHF
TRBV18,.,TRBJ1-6,CASSPVGAGDSPLHF
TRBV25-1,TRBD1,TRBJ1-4,CASGEQGANEKLFF
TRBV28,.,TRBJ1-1,CASTQQGFTEAFF
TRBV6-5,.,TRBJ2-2,CASNLGQTTGELFF
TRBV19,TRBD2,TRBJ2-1,CASSDGGLAGGSSYNEQFF
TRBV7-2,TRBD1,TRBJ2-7,CASSSLLTGLRYEQYF
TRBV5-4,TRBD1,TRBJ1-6,CASSFRQGGSPLHF
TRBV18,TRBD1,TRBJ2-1,CASSPGTGSSYNEQFF
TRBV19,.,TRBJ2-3,CASRNSDTFTDTQYF
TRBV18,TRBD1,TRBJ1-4,CASSLGTGKEKLFF
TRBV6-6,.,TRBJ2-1,CASSYAQGRGNEQFF
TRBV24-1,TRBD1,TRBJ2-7,CATSGKGDRVYEQYF
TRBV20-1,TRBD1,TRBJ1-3,CSASGTGHRNTIYF
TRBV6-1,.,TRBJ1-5,CASSEMGRGKYSNQPQHF
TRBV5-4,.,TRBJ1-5,CASSIGGGNQPQHF
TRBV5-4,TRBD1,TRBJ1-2,CASSRGPGGDDYGYTF
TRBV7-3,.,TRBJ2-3,CASSSNRQSGNTQYF
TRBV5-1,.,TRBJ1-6,CASSFGAGDSPLHF
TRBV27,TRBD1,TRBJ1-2,CASRRTGKIYGYTF
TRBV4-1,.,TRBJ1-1,CASSQGGQTEAFF
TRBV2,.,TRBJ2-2,CASSPQVNTGELFF
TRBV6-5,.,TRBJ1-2,CASSMEVSNYGYTF
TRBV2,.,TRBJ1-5,CASSDRINQPQHF
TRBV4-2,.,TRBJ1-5,CASSHLAQANQPQHF
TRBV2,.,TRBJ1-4,CASTRPTTNEKLFF
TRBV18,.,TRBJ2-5,CASSAVRQAQETQYF
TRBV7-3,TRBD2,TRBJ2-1,CASSRTSGGTRLNEQFF
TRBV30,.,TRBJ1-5,CAWSRGPRQPQHF
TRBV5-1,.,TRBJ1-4,CASRWAATNEKLFF
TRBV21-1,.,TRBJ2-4,CASSNRETGRAKNIQYF
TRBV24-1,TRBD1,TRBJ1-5,CATSDLTGTGNQPQHF
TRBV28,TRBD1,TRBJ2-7,CASRPGQGAPLSYEQYF
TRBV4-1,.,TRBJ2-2,CASSRGQGYTGELFF
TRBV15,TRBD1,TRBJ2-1,CATSRSRGSYNEQFF
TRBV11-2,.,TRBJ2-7,CASSLVGQGIYEQYF
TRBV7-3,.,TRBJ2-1,CASSLNSVLSNEQFF
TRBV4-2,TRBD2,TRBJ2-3,CASSQDHRLAGGLVWTDTQYF
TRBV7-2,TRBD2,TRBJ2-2,CASSLVGRGSNTGELFF
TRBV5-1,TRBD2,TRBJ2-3,CASSFGGRNTDTQYF
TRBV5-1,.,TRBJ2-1,CASSLGLGDKEFF
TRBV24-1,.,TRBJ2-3,CATSDFAGSTDTQYF